Included here is one T cell receptor beta chain sequence, with context. Germline CDR1 KGHSY, CDR2 FQNENV. The CDR3 contains 12 residues. The V end lost 8 bases, the J end lost 3 bases, and 8 bases lay between the germline ends. The data were obtained in a study of T cells in Graves' hyperthyroidism and ophthalmopathy. Researchers amplified the TCR beta CDR3 regions from RNA transcripts. Researchers ran a first-round RT-PCR on the TCR CDR3 using the HTBI primer set. Each CDR3 protein is one row after TCRdb ran MiXCR on the multiplex PCR reads. The profile shows approximately 430,000 distinct CDR3 sequences, 15% to 18% of them singletons.

The sequencing input was blood. The chain joins TRBV16 to TRBJ1-3; D gene uncertain. This receptor was taken from a young woman with Graves' hyperthyroidism. CDR3 DNA sequence: TGTGCCAGCCTGGGGAGTGGAAACACCATATATTTT. As protein: CASLGSGNTIYF. Full variable domain (remainder filled in from reference TRBV16 and TRBJ1-3): GEEVAQTPKHLVRGEGQKAKLYCAPIKGHSYVFWYQQVLKNEFKFLISFQNENVFDETGMPKERFSAKCLPNSPCSLEIQATKLEDSAVYFCASLGSGNTIYFGEGSWLTVV.